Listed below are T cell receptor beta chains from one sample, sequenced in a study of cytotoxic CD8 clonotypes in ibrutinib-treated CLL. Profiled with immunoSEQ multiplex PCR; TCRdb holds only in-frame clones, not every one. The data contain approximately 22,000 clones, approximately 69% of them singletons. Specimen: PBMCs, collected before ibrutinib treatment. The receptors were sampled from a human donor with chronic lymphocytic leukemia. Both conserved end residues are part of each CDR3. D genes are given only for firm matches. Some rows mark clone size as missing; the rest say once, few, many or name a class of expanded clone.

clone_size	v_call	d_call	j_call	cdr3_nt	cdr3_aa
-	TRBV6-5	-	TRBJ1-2	TGTGCCAGCAGCCGGACGGCTACTAACTATGGCTACACCTTC	CASSRTATNYGYTF
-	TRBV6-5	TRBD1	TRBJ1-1	TGTGCCAGCAGCCCCACAGGGGGTCTGAACACTGAAGCTTTCTTT	CASSPTGGLNTEAFF
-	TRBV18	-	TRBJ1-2	TGTGCCAGCTCACCACAGCAGGGACCATATGGCTACACCTTC	CASSPQQGPYGYTF
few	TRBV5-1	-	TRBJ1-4	TGCGCCAGCAGCTTGTACACGACTAATGAAAAACTGTTTTTT	CASSLYTTNEKLFF
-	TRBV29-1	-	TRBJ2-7	TGCAGCGTATCCCGGTATGGGACGGAGCCTTACGAGCAGTACTTC	CSVSRYGTEPYEQYF
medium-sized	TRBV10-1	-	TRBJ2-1	TGCGCCAGCAGTGATGTGGCGGGATTCAATGAGCAGTTCTTC	CASSDVAGFNEQFF
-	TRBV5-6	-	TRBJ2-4	TGTGCCAGCAGCTTACAGGGTTGGAAAAACATTCAGTACTTC	CASSLQGWKNIQYF
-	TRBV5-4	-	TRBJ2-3	TGTGCCAGCAGCTTGGCGTTTGGGCCTGGGAGCACAGATACGCAGTATTTT	CASSLAFGPGSTDTQYF
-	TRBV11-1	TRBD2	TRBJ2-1	TGTGCCAGCAGCTTACGGTCACTAGCGGGGGGCTCCTACAATGAGCAGTTCTTC	CASSLRSLAGGSYNEQFF
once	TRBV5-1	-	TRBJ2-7	TGCGCCAGCAGCTTGGGGTGGACACCTTCCTACGAGCAGTACTTC	CASSLGWTPSYEQYF
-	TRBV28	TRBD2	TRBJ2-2	TGTGCCAGCAGCCAGCACTTGCCGGGACTAGCCTCCGGGGAGCTGTTTTTT	CASSQHLPGLASGELFF
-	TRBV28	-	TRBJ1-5	TGTGCCAGCAGTTTATTTGCAGGGGTGGACAATCAGCCCCAGCATTTT	CASSLFAGVDNQPQHF
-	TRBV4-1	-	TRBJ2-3	TGCGCCAGCAGCCAAGGCGGTCTGGTGCAGGACCTGATCGGCACAGATACGCAGTATTTT	CASSQGGLVQDLIGTDTQYF
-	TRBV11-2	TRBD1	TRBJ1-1	TGTGCCAGCAGCCTCGACAGGGGGAACACTGAAGCTTTCTTT	CASSLDRGNTEAFF
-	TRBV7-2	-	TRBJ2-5	TGTGCCAGCAGCCCCGGGACAGGGACTAGTGAGACCCAGTACTTC	CASSPGTGTSETQYF
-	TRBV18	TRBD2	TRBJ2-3	TGTGCCAGCTCCTTCCGGGGTAGCGGGAGCACAGATACGCAGTATTTT	CASSFRGSGSTDTQYF
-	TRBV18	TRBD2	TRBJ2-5	TGTGCCAGCTCACCACAGGGGCTAGCGGGAGAAGAGACCCAGTACTTC	CASSPQGLAGEETQYF
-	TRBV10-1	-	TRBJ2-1	TGCGCCAGCAGTAATAGCGGAGAGCAGTTCTTC	CASSNSGEQFF
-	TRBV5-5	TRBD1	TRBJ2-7	TGTGCCAGCAGCCCGAGACAGGGGGGGACCTACGAGCAGTACTTC	CASSPRQGGTYEQYF
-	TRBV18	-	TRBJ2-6	TGTGCCAGCTCACCACTGGTAAGAGCCTCTGGGGCCAACGTCCTGACTTTC	CASSPLVRASGANVLTF
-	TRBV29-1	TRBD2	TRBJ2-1	TGCAGCGGGGGGGCAGCGGGAGGGTCCTACAATGAGCAGTTCTTC	CSGGAAGGSYNEQFF
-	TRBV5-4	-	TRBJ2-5	TGTGCCAGCAGCTCGAGGGCAGGGGACCAAGAGACCCAGTACTTC	CASSSRAGDQETQYF
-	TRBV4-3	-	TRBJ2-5	TGCGCCAGCAGCCAGAGCGGCAGGGGGGACCAAGAGACCCAGTACTTC	CASSQSGRGDQETQYF
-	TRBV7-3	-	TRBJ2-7	TGTGCCAGCAGCTTGCCCGGGATATACGAGCAGTACTTC	CASSLPGIYEQYF
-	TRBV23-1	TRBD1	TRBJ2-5	TGCGCCAGCAGTTTACCCGGGACAGGCCAAGAGGCCCAGTACTTC	CASSLPGTGQEAQYF
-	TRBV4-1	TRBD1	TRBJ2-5	TGCGCCAGCAGCCAATTAGCCGGGACAGGGGGCCGGGAGACCCAGTACTTC	CASSQLAGTGGRETQYF
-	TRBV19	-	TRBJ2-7	TGTGCCAGTAGTAGAACATGGGTGTCCTCCTACGAGCAGTACTTC	CASSRTWVSSYEQYF
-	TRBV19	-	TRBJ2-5	TGTGCCAGTAGTATAGTGGGTGTTACAGAGACCCAGTACTTC	CASSIVGVTETQYF
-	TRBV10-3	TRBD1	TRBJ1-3	TGTGCCATCAGTGAGTCGGGACAGAGCTCTGGAAACACCATATATTTT	CAISESGQSSGNTIYF
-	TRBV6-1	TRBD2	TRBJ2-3	TGTGCCAGCAGTGAAGGGGGGGGGTCGGATACGCAGTATTTT	CASSEGGGSDTQYF
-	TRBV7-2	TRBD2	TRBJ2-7	TGTGCCAGCAGCTATAAAGAATCGCTAGCGGGAGCAAAATACGAGCAGTACTTC	CASSYKESLAGAKYEQYF
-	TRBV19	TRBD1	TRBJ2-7	TGTGCCACCCTAGGAACCGGGACAGGGGTTTCCTACGAGCAGTACTTC	CATLGTGTGVSYEQYF
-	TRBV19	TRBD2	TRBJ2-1	TGTGCCAGTAGTCTCCGGGGGGATGAGCAGTTCTTC	CASSLRGDEQFF
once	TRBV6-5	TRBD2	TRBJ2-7	TGTGCCACCTCGAGACTAGCGGGAGACTACGAGCAGTACTTC	CATSRLAGDYEQYF
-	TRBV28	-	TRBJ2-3	TGTGCCAGCAGTTCTCCAGATACGCAGTATTTT	CASSSPDTQYF
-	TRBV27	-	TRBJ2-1	TGTGCCAGCAGTTTGGCCCGCGGCAGCTACAATGAGCAGTTCTTC	CASSLARGSYNEQFF
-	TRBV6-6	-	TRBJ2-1	TGTGCCAGCAGTTACATGGGGATTTACAATGAGCAGTTCTTC	CASSYMGIYNEQFF
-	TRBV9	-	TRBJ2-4	TGTGCCAGCAGCGTAGGGCCGGCCAAAAACATTCAGTACTTC	CASSVGPAKNIQYF
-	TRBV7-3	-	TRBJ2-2	TGTGCCAGCAGCTTAACGGGGGCTGGGGGTCCCGGGGAGCTGTTTTTT	CASSLTGAGGPGELFF
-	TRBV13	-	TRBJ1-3	TGTGCCAGCAGTGCTCCTGGGGGGGTCTTCTCTGGAAACACCATATATTTT	CASSAPGGVFSGNTIYF
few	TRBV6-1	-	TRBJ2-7	TGTGCCAGCAGGGCGGGTAGCGGACTGCTTAGGAAGCAGTACTTC	CASRAGSGLLRKQYF
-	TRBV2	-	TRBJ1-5	TGTGCCAGCAGTGAAGGTCGCCGTCAGCCCCAGCATTTT	CASSEGRRQPQHF
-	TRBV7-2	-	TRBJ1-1	TGTGCCAGCAGCTTCGGTTCGACAGGGAACACTGAAGCTTTCTTT	CASSFGSTGNTEAFF
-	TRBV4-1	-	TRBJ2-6	TGCGCCAGCAGCCAAGATGGGAGTGGGGCCAACGTCCTGACTTTC	CASSQDGSGANVLTF
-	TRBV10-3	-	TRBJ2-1	TGTGCCATCAGTCAGACGGTAGACTCCTACAATGAGCAGTTCTTC	CAISQTVDSYNEQFF
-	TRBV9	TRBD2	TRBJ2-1	TGTGCCAGCAGCACGGGACTAGCGGGAGATGAGCAGTTCTTC	CASSTGLAGDEQFF
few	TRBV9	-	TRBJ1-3	TGTGCCAGCAGCCCGGTACTGGGAAACACCATATATTTT	CASSPVLGNTIYF
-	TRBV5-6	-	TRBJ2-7	TGTGCCAGCAGCTTGGGACCGGGGTACTACGAGCAGTACTTC	CASSLGPGYYEQYF
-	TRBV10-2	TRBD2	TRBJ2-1	TGCGCCAGCAGGTCAGGACTAGCGGGTATCAATGAGCAGTTCTTC	CASRSGLAGINEQFF
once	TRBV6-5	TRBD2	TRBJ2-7	TGTGCCAGCAGTTACTCGATGGCGGGAGTGAGAGAGCAGTACTTC	CASSYSMAGVREQYF
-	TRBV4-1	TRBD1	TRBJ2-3	TGCGCCAGCAGCCAAGAGGGACAGGGTTTGGATACGCAGTATTTT	CASSQEGQGLDTQYF
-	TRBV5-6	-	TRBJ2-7	TGTGCCAGCAGCTTCAAGGGGGGTTCCTACGAGCAGTACTTC	CASSFKGGSYEQYF
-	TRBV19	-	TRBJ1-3	TGTGCCAGTAGTATGACAGGAAACTCTGGAAACACCATATATTTT	CASSMTGNSGNTIYF
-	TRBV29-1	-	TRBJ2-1	TGCAGCGCGCTCGCGACTAGCTACAATGAGCAGTTCTTC	CSALATSYNEQFF
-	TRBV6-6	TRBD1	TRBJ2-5	TGTGCCAGCAGTCGACAGGGGGTTGGGACCCAGTACTTC	CASSRQGVGTQYF
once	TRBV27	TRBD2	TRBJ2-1	TGTGCCAGCAGTTCCCTGACTAGCGGAAATTACAATGAGCAGTTCTTC	CASSSLTSGNYNEQFF
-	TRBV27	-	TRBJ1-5	TGTGCCAGCAGTCCCGGACAGCTAGATAGCAATCAGCCCCAGCATTTT	CASSPGQLDSNQPQHF
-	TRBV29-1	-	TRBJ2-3	TGCAGCGCCCAGCGGGCCAGGTCAGATACGCAGTATTTT	CSAQRARSDTQYF
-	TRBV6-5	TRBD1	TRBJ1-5	TGTGCCAGCAGTTTGACAGGGGGCGGTCAGCCCCAGCATTTT	CASSLTGGGQPQHF